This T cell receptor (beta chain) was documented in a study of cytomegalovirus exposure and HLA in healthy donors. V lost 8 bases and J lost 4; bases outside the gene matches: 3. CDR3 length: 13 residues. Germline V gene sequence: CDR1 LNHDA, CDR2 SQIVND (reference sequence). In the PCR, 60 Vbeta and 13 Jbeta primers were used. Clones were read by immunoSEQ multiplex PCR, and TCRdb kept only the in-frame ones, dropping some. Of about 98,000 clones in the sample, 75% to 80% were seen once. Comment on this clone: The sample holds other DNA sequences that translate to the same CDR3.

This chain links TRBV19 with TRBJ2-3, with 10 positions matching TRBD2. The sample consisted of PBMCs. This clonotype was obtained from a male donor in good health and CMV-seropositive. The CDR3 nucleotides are TGTGCCAGTCGTCTAGCGGGAGCAGATACGCAGTATTTT. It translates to CASRLAGADTQYF.